One sample yielded the 4 T cell receptor beta chains listed below, sequenced in a study of graft-versus-host responses after intestinal transplantation. These receptors are not linked to any known antigen. Sequencing was performed with immunoSEQ multiplex PCR; in TCRdb, only in-frame clones are kept and a portion is missing. The data contain 84,000 or so clones, 80% to 95% of them singletons. Sequencing used unstimulated CD4+ T cells sorted from spleen or lymph node cells, obtained before intestinal transplant. Every receptor here comes from a human donor who received an intestinal transplant.

The J gene is TRBJ2-5, the V gene TRBV19, with TRBD2 matching over 8 bases. Germline CDR1 is LNHDA and CDR2 is SQIVND (reference sequence). V trimming: 6 bases; J trimming: 4 bases; junction bases outside the gene matches: 13. The CDR3 consists of 16 residues. As DNA, the CDR3 is TGTGCCAGTAGCTCATACTCCGGGACTAGGGGAGAGACCCAGTACTTC. Protein sequence: CASSSYSGTRGETQYF.

The V gene is TRBV6-1, the J gene TRBJ2-5; 8 positions agree with TRBD1. Looked up from germline, CDR1 is MNHNS and CDR2 is SASEGT. The CDR3 runs to 16 residues. Trimming cost V 4 bases and J 2 bases; bases outside gene matches: 9. The CDR3 sequence is CASSVGTGLLQETQYF. The CDR3 DNA is TGTGCCAGCAGTGTAGGGACAGGCCTTCTACAAGAGACCCAGTACTTC.

The chain has TRBV27 and TRBJ2-3; D might be TRBD1 or TRBD2, each matching 5 bases. Between the trimmed V and J ends, which lost 1 base and 0 bases, there was a span of 20 bases. Germline V CDR1 and CDR2: MNHEY, SMNVEV (reference sequence). This CDR3 is built from 19 residues. For the CDR3, the DNA is TGTGCCAGCAGTTTATTCAGCAGGGTCGGCGGCGGGAGCACAGATACGCAGTATTTT. Protein product: CASSLFSRVGGGSTDTQYF.

The CDR3 loop is CASRISVQETQYF. CDR3 DNA sequence: TGTGCCAGCAGAATTTCCGTCCAAGAGACCCAGTACTTC. This chain joins TRBV6-1 and TRBJ2-5, with D unresolved. The CDR3 has 13 amino acids. Germline CDR1 is MNHNS and CDR2 is SASEGT. V was clipped by 6 bases and J by 1 base, with 9 bases between them.